The 20 T cell receptor beta chains reported below all come from one sample, sequenced in a study of PD-1 blockade in classical Hodgkin lymphoma. Sequenced by immunoSEQ multiplex PCR; TCRdb stores in-frame clones only, minus some. The sample has 80,000 to 100,000 clones, roughly 92% seen once. After autologous stem cell transplantation all patients relapsed, and prior brentuximab vedotin exposure differed between cohorts. The sequenced sample was peripheral blood mononuclear cells (PBMCs), obtained at baseline. The source is a human donor with classical Hodgkin lymphoma.

The genes are TRBV5-4 and TRBJ2-5; unclear D gene. Germline lookup yields CDR1 SGHNT and CDR2 YYREEE (reference sequence). CDR3 size: 14 residues. V dropped 0 bases and J dropped 1 base, with 7 bases sitting between them. Here the CDR3 reads CASSLGWSQETQYF. DNA of the CDR3: TGTGCCAGCAGCTTGGGTTGGTCCCAAGAGACCCAGTACTTC.

The chain links TRBV2 to TRBJ1-5, with TRBD1 identical over 8 bases. V trimming: 5 bases; J trimming: 1 base; junction bases outside the gene matches: 4. CDR3 length: 15 residues. Germline lookup yields CDR1 SNHLY and CDR2 FYNNEI. CDR3 nucleotide sequence: TGTGCCAGCAGTAATGACAGGGGAAGCAATCAGCCCCAGCATTTT. Its protein product is CASSNDRGSNQPQHF.

CDR3 in amino acids: CASSSVPQGARETQYF. CDR3 DNA: TGTGCCAGCTCATCGGTACCTCAGGGGGCGCGGGAGACCCAGTACTTC. The rearrangement links TRBV18 to TRBJ2-5; 8 bases match TRBD1. Germline V CDR1 and CDR2: KGHSH, LQKENI. This CDR3 comprises 16 residues. V shed 5 bases and J 5 bases; nucleotides not matched to a gene: 13.

The V and J genes are TRBV27 and TRBJ1-1; maybe TRBD1 (5 bases). CDR1 and CDR2 (germline): MNHEY, SMNVEV (reference sequence). Trimming stripped 6 bases from V and 4 bases from J, with 24 bases between. This CDR3 comprises 17 residues. The CDR3 coding sequence is TGTGCCAGCAGCTACAGGTTTCCCCTCCTTCCGGGCACTGAAGCTTTCTTT. Its translation is CASSYRFPLLPGTEAFF.

The J gene is TRBJ1-2, the V gene TRBV25-1, with 7 bases aligning to TRBD1. There are 15 residues in the CDR3. J gave up 4 bases and V 0 bases, and 5 bases lay outside the gene matches. Germline CDR1 MGHDK, CDR2 SYGVNS. The CDR3 DNA is TGTGCCAGCAGTGAATATCGGACAGGCGGCTATGGCTACACCTTC. Amino acid sequence: CASSEYRTGGYGYTF.

This clone was seen only once. V gene TRBV29-1 combines with J gene TRBJ1-2; possibly TRBD1 for D (5 bases). The CDR3 covers 15 residues. Germline V gene lookup returns CDR1 SQVTM and CDR2 ANQGSEA. V shed 3 bases and J shed 4 bases, with 18 bases lying between them. CDR3 loop: CSVDSAREVGYGYTF. Written as DNA, the CDR3 is TGCAGCGTTGATTCGGCCAGGGAAGTTGGCTATGGCTACACCTTC.

The chain uses TRBV5-6 and TRBJ1-1; D gene ambiguous. The CDR3 loop spans 16 amino acids. In germline, CDR1 is SGHDT, CDR2 YYEEEE. V was cut by 2 bases and J by 6 bases, with 20 bases left in between. Written as DNA, the CDR3 is TGTGCCAGCAGCTTACCCGATGGACTACTAAAGGCTGAAGCTTTCTTT. This sequence encodes CASSLPDGLLKAEAFF.

The V and J genes are TRBV28 and TRBJ1-5, with 8 bases fitting TRBD1. Trimming took 4 bases from V and 5 from J; bases not matched to a gene: 10. The CDR3 totals 16 residues. In germline, CDR1 is MDHEN, CDR2 SYDVKM. Here the CDR3 DNA reads TGTGCCAGCAGTTCCCCGGACAGGGTTAAGGATCAGCCCCAGCATTTT. It specifies CASSSPDRVKDQPQHF. Looking up the rest from reference TRBV28 and TRBJ1-5 gives the full variable domain: DVKVTQSSRYLVKRTGEKVFLECVQDMDHENMFWYRQDPGLGLRLIYFSYDVKMKEKGDIPEGYSVSREKKERFSLILESASTNQTSMYLCASSSPDRVKDQPQHFGDGTRLSIL.

The chain uses TRBV28 and TRBJ1-3; no clear D. The CDR3 is made up of 15 amino acids. Germline values: CDR1 MDHEN, CDR2 SYDVKM. Trimming removed 6 bases at V and 0 bases at J, with 12 bases between. CDR3 region: CASRATPSSGNTIYF. CDR3 bases: TGTGCCAGCAGGGCGACCCCGAGCTCTGGAAACACCATATATTTT.

The chain recombines TRBV19 with TRBJ1-5, with 9 bases aligning to TRBD1. This CDR3 is 16 amino acids long. V gave up 3 bases and J gave up 2 bases; unmatched junction bases: 5. CDR1 and CDR2 (germline): LNHDA, SQIVND (reference sequence). CDR3 loop: CASSIGQGLGNQPQHF. Written as DNA, the CDR3 is TGTGCCAGTAGTATCGGACAGGGGCTTGGCAATCAGCCCCAGCATTTT.

The rearrangement links TRBV9 to TRBJ2-1; the match to TRBD1 covers 8 bases. There are 17 residues in the CDR3. The germline CDR1 and CDR2 sequences are SGDLS and YYNGEE. The J segment lost 4 bases and the V segment lost 2 bases, leaving 11 bases of the junction unmatched. The CDR3 here is CASSVTGGSIPYNEQFF. CDR3 sequence (DNA): TGTGCCAGCAGCGTCACAGGGGGGAGCATCCCATACAATGAGCAGTTCTTC.

With regard to this clone: Other DNA sequences of this sample code for an identical CDR3. CDR3 DNA: TGTGCCAGCAGCTTCACGGCTAACTATGGCTACACCTTC. Protein: CASSFTANYGYTF. The rearrangement links TRBV5-6 to TRBJ1-2, with D uncertain. V lost 2 bases to trimming and J lost 0 bases, with 5 bases between them. Germline lookup yields CDR1 SGHDT and CDR2 YYEEEE. The CDR3 is 13 residues long.

This clone is a singleton in its sample. This rearrangement joins TRBV19 to TRBJ2-7, with D maybe TRBD1 (6 bases). Germline CDR1 is LNHDA and CDR2 is SQIVND (reference sequence). The CDR3 sequence is 14 residues long. The ends were cut back, 6 bases at V and 2 bases at J, with 14 bases in the middle. The CDR3 nucleotides are TGTGCCAGTAGCCGACAGGTCCTTACCTACGAGCAGTACTTC. It codes for CASSRQVLTYEQYF.

CDR3: CASSPGWRGSTDTQYF. DNA of the CDR3: TGTGCCAGCTCACCAGGATGGCGGGGCTCCACAGATACGCAGTATTTT. The chain combines TRBV18 with TRBJ2-3; TRBD2 might be the D (6 bases). The CDR3 covers 16 residues. V lost 2 bases and J 2 bases, leaving 14 bases between the germline ends. Germline values: CDR1 KGHSH, CDR2 LQKENI.

The chain uses TRBV7-2 and TRBJ1-2, with D unresolved. Trimming took 5 bases from V and 1 from J, leaving 8 bases between them. The germline V gene encodes CDR1 SGHTA and CDR2 FQGNSA. The CDR3 has 13 amino acids. The CDR3 here is CASSLRVNYGYTF. CDR3 nucleotides: TGTGCCAGCAGCCTTAGGGTTAACTATGGCTACACCTTC.

The J gene is TRBJ1-2, the V gene TRBV4-1; D unresolved. The V gene lost 0 bases and the J gene lost 4 bases, with 6 bases spanning the gap. Germline CDR1 reads MGHRA; CDR2 reads YSYEKL. The length of the CDR3 is 13 residues. The CDR3 spells CASSQEDGYGYTF. As DNA, the CDR3 is TGCGCCAGCAGCCAAGAAGACGGCTATGGCTACACCTTC.

V gene TRBV7-8 combines with J gene TRBJ2-7; no clear D gene. Trimming removed 1 base from V and 7 bases from J, with 14 bases in between. The CDR3 extends over 14 amino acids. Germline V gene lookup returns CDR1 SGHVS and CDR2 FQNEAQ. DNA for the CDR3: TGTGCCAGCAGCTTAGAAGGCTCCCAGTGGGAGCAGTACTTC. Protein sequence: CASSLEGSQWEQYF.

V usage is TRBV25-1 and J usage is TRBJ2-3, with D unclear. CDR3 length: 13 amino acids. V lost 4 bases and J lost 5, with 10 bases in between. Germline assignment: CDR1 MGHDK and CDR2 SYGVNS. In DNA, the CDR3 is TGTGCCAGCAGTGTGGTACTAAGAGATACGCAGTATTTT. Translated, it gives CASSVVLRDTQYF.

V usage is TRBV11-2 and J usage is TRBJ1-1; a weak D match, TRBD1 (5 bases). The V end lost 3 bases, the J end lost 0 bases, and 11 bases lay between the germline ends. The CDR3 is made up of 15 amino acids. Germline V gene sequence: CDR1 SGHAT, CDR2 FQNNGV. The CDR3: CASSLGRRMNTEAFF. The CDR3 nucleotides are TGTGCCAGCAGCTTGGGGCGACGGATGAACACTGAAGCTTTCTTT.

This sequence joins TRBV14 and TRBJ2-2; possible D gene TRBD1, 6 bases. V was shortened by 1 base and J by 0 bases, with 9 bases between the two germline ends. The germline V gene has CDR1 SGHDN and CDR2 FVKESK. This CDR3 has 16 residues. CDR3 protein: CASSQVGHTNTGELFF. In nucleotides, the CDR3 is TGTGCCAGCAGCCAAGTGGGACACACGAACACCGGGGAGCTGTTTTTT.